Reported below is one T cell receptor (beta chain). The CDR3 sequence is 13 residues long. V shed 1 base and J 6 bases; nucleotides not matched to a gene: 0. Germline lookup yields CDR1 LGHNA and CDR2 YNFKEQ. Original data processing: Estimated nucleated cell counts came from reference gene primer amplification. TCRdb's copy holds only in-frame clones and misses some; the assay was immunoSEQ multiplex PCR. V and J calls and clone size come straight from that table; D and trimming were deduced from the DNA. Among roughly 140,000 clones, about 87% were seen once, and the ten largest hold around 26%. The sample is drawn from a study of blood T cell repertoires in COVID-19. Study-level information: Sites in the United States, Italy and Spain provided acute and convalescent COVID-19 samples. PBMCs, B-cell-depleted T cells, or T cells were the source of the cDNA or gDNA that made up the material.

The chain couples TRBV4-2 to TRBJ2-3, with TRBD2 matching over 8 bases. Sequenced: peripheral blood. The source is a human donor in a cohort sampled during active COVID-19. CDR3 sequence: CASSQGLADTQYF. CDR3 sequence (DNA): TGTGCCAGCAGCCAAGGACTAGCGGATACGCAGTATTTT.